This T cell receptor beta chain was captured by sequencing in a study of OX40 agonist ivuxolimab in advanced cancers. Study-level information: With ivuxolimab, an agonistic anti-OX40 (CD134) antibody, patients were treated. Hepatocellular carcinoma, melanoma, renal cell or head and neck cancer affected the dose-escalation patients. Anti-PD-1, anti-PD-L1 or anti-CTLA-4 therapy given earlier was allowed, and approximately 40% had some.

The repertoire was sequenced with immunoSEQ multiplex PCR; TCRdb's copy has only in-frame clones and lacks some. The repertoire has approximately 74,000 clones, about nine tenths of them found once; the top ten carry approximately 0.55%. Blood draws occurred at baseline, cycle 4 day 1, and cycle 7 day 1. J was trimmed by 0 bases and V by 2 bases; bases with no gene match: 5. CDR1 and CDR2 (germline): SGDLS, YYNGEE. This CDR3 spans 16 amino acids. The genes are TRBV9 and TRBJ2-1; 7 nucleotides align to TRBD2. This clonotype originated in an adult with an advanced solid tumor such as melanoma, head and neck, liver or kidney cancer. Specimen: CD4+ or CD8+ T cells sorted from blood, collected in a trial of the OX40 agonist ivuxolimab. The CDR3 sequence: CASSVRDYSSYNEQFF. The CDR3 region has the DNA TGTGCCAGCAGCGTCCGGGACTACAGCTCCTACAATGAGCAGTTCTTC. Filled out from reference TRBV9 and TRBJ2-1, the complete variable domain reads DSGVTQTPKHLITATGQRVTLRCSPRSGDLSVYWYQQSLDQGLQFLIQYYNGEERAKGNILERFSAQQFPDLHSELNLSSLELGDSALYFCASSVRDYSSYNEQFFGPGTRLTVL.